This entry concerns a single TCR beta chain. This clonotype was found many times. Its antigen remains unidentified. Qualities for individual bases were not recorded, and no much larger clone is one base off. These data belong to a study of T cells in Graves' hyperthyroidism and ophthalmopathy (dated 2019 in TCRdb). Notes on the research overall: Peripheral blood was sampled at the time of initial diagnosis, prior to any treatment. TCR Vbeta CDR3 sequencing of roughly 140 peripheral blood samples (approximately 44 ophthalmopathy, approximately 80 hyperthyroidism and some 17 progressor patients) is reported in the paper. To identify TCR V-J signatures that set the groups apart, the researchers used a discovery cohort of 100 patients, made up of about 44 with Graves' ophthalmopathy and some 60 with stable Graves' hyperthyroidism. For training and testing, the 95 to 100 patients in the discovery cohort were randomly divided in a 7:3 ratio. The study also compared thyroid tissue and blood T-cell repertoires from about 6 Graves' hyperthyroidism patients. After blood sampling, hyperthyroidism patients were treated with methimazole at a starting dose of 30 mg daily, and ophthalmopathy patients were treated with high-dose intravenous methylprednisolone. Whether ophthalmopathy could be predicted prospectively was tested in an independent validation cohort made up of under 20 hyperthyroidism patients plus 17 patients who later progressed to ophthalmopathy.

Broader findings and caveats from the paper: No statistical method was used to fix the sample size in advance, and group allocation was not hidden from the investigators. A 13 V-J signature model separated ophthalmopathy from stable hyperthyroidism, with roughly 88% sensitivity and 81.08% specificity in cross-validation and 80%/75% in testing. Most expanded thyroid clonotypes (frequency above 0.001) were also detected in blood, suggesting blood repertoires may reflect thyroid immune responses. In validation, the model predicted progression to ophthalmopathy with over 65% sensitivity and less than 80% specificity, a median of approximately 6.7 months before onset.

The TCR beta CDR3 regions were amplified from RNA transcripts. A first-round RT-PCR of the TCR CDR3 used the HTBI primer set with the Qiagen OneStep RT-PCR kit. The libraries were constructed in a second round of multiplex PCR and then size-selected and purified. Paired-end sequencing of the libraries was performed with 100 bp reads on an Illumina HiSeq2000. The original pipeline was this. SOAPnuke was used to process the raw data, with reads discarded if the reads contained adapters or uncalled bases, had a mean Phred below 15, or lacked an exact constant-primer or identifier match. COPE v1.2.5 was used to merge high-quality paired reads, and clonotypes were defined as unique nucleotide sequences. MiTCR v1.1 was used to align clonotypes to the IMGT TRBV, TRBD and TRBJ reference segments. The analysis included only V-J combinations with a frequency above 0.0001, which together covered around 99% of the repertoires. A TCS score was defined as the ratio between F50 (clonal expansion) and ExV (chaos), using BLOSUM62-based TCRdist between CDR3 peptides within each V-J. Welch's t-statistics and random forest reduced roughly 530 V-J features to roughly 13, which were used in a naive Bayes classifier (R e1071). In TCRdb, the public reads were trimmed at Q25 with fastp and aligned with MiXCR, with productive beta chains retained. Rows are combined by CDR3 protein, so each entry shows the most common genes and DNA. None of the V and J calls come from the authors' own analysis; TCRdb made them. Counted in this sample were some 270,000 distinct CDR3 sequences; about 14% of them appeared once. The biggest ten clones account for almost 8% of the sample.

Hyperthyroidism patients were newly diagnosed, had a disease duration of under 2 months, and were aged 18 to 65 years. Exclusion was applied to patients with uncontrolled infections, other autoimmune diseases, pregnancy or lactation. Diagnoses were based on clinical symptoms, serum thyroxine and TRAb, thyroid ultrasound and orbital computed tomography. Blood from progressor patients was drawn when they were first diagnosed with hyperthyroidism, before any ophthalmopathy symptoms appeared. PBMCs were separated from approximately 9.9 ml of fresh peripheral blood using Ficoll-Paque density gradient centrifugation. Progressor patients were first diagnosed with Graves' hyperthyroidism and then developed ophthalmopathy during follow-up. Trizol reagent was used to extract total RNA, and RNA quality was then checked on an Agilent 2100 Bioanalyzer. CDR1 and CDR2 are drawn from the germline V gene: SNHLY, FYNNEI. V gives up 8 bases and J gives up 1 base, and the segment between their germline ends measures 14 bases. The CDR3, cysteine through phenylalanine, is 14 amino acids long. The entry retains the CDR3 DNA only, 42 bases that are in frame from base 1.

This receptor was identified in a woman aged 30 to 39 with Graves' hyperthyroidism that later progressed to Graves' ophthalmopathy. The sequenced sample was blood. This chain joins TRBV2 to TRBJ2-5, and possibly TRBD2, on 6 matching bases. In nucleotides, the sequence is TGTGCCAGCCGAACACTCGGGAGCCAAGAGACCCAGTACTTC. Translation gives CASRTLGSQETQYF.